These 8 T cell receptor beta chains share one sample of origin, sequenced in a study of human T cells and chemical hapten exposure. TCRdb used MiXCR to reprocess the RACE reads, holding one entry per CDR3 protein. Seen here are tens of thousands of distinct CDR3 sequences, nearly 10% observed once, and the top ten hold roughly 4%. The time point: pre-sensitization, week 0. Described treatment: therapeutic diphenylcyclopropenone sensitization with weekly scalp DPC. Sequenced material: whole blood, taken in connection with sensitization to the hapten diphenylcyclopropenone (DPC). These receptors were collected from a woman aged 40 to 50 with alopecia areata. Some clones in this sample may be carry-over from other donors' samples.

The table lists this clonotype with many counts. V is TRBV12-3 or TRBV12-4 and J is TRBJ1-1, with D perhaps matching TRBD1 (6 bases). The CDR3 consists of 14 residues. Trimming left V 5 bases short and J 4 bases short, with 14 bases between. In DNA form, the CDR3 reads TGTGCCAGCAGTCACTCAGGGGTTGTCACTGAAGCTTTCTTT. Translation: CASSHSGVVTEAFF.

This clonotype came up many times. CDR3 nucleotides: TGTGCCAGCAGCGAAACAGGGGAATCTGGTCAGCCCCAGCATTTT. It yields the protein CASSETGESGQPQHF. The chain carries TRBV7-9 and TRBJ1-5; 7 bases agree with TRBD1. The CDR3 totals 15 residues. Trimming cost V 5 bases and J 6 bases; bases outside gene matches: 10. Germline CDR1 reads SEHNR; CDR2 reads FQNEAQ (reference sequence).

This clonotype was recorded a few times. The J gene is TRBJ1-2, the V gene TRBV5-5, with 12 bases lining up with TRBD1. From germline, CDR1 is SGHKS and CDR2 YYEKEE (reference sequence). The V segment lost 2 bases and the J segment 7 bases; nucleotides outside the gene matches: 6. The CDR3 totals 15 residues. Here the CDR3 DNA reads TGTGCCAGCAGCTTCCGGGACAGGGGGCGCGGTGGCTACACCTTC. Its protein is CASSFRDRGRGGYTF.

This clonotype was counted many times. The rearrangement joins TRBV11-2 to TRBJ1-6, with 7 bases aligning to TRBD1. This CDR3 region has 15 residues. J was trimmed by 5 bases and V by 5 bases; bases with no gene match: 6. CDR1 and CDR2 from the germline V gene are SGHAT and FQNNGV. Here the CDR3 DNA reads TGTGCCAGCAGCAAGACAGGGTCCGATAATTCACCCCTCCACTTT. Protein product: CASSKTGSDNSPLHF.

This rearrangement joins TRBV29-1 to TRBJ1-2, with 7 bases aligning to TRBD1. This CDR3 comprises 13 residues. CDR1 SQVTM and CDR2 ANQGSEA come from the germline V gene. Trimming removed 0 bases from V and 2 bases from J; junction bases left unmatched: 0. CDR3 amino acids: CSVEEQGNYGYTF. In DNA form, the CDR3 reads TGCAGCGTTGAAGAACAGGGGAACTATGGCTACACCTTC. Based on the CDR3 plus reference TRBV29-1 and TRBJ1-2, the full variable domain is SAVISQKPSRDICQRGTSLTIQCQVDSQVTMMFWYRQQPGQSLTLIATANQGSEATYESGFVIDKFPISRPNLTFSTLTVSNMSPEDSSIYLCSVEEQGNYGYTFGSGTRLTVV.

Turning to this clonotype: One base away lies a much larger clone, so this may be a sequencing read error. The J gene is TRBJ1-1, the V gene TRBV7-9; TRBD1 might be the D (5 bases). Germline V gene lookup returns CDR1 SEHNR and CDR2 FQNEAQ (reference sequence). The length of the CDR3 is 13 residues. For the CDR3, the DNA is TGTGCCAACAGCCCCCCGACAGAGACTGAAGCTTTCTTT. Encoded protein: CANSPPTETEAFF.

At least ten counts were recorded for this clonotype. The chain is built from TRBV6-6 and TRBJ1-5, with D perhaps TRBD1 (6 bases). V lost 0 bases, J lost 3 bases, and 18 bases lay in between. The germline CDR1 and CDR2 sequences are MNHNY and SVGAGI (reference sequence). This CDR3 region has 18 residues. The CDR3 loop is CASSYSRQGRGVNQPQHF. The CDR3 DNA reads TGTGCCAGCAGTTACTCGAGGCAGGGGAGAGGCGTCAATCAGCCCCAGCATTTT.

This clonotype was seen only a few times. The chain recombines TRBV30 with TRBJ2-7; TRBD1 aligns across 10 bases. The junction had 15 bases not matched to a gene; V was cut back by 0 bases and J by 4 bases. Per the germline V gene, CDR1 is GTSNPN and CDR2 is SVGIG (reference sequence). CDR3 length: 18 residues. Here the CDR3 reads CAWSVGTGVKGTRYEQYF. DNA for the CDR3: TGTGCCTGGAGTGTAGGGACAGGGGTTAAGGGGACCCGTTACGAGCAGTACTTC.